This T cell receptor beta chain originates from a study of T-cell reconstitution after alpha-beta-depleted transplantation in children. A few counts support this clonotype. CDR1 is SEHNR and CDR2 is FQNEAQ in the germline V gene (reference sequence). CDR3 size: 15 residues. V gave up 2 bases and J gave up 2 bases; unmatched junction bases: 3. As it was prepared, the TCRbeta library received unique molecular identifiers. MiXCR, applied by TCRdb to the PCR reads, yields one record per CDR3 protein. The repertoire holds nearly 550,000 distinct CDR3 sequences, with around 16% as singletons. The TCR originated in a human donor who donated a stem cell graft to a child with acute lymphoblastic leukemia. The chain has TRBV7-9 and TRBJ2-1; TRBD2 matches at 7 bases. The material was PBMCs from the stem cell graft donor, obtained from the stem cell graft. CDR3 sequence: CASSLSGGTYNEQFF. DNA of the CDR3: TGTGCCAGCAGCTTATCGGGGGGTACCTACAATGAGCAGTTCTTC.